Listed below are T cell receptor beta chains from one sample, sequenced in a study of T cell responses to AZD1222 COVID-19 vaccine. The assay was immunoSEQ multiplex PCR, and TCRdb's table has in-frame clones only and misses some. The sample lists 90,000 to 150,000 clones; roughly 90% were seen once. The sequencing used peripheral blood, collected on day 0 of AZD1222 vaccination. These receptor sequences come from an adult in good health. The CDR3 runs from the conserved cysteine through the conserved F or W. A D gene is named only where the DNA matches it firmly.

D	V	J	CDR3	DNA
TRBD2	TRBV6-4	TRBJ2-1	CASSDSSGGANEQFF	TGTGCCAGCAGTGACTCTAGCGGGGGGGCCAATGAGCAGTTCTTC
NA	TRBV4-2	TRBJ2-5	CASSQGTGTYEETQYF	TGTGCCAGCAGCCAAGGAACCGGGACGTATGAAGAGACCCAGTACTTC
NA	TRBV6-2/TRBV6-3	TRBJ1-6	CASSYKRSPLHF	TGTGCCAGCAGTTACAAGAGATCACCCCTCCACTTT
NA	TRBV7-2	TRBJ2-2	CASSLLGAGAMRGTGELFF	TGTGCCAGCAGCTTATTAGGGGCGGGGGCCATGCGAGGCACCGGGGAGCTGTTTTTT
NA	TRBV5-1	TRBJ1-3	CASSLVSPQWGDTIYF	TGCGCCAGCAGCTTGGTCTCCCCACAGTGGGGAGACACCATATATTTT
NA	TRBV18	TRBJ1-3	CASSPSRVSGNTIYF	TGTGCCAGCTCACCTAGCAGGGTATCCGGAAACACCATATATTTT
TRBD2	TRBV19	TRBJ2-1	CASSIRGLAGASLF	TGTGCCAGTAGTATTCGGGGACTAGCGGGGGCATCTCTCTTC
TRBD1	TRBV7-8	TRBJ1-2	CASSQGQAVGYTF	TGTGCCAGCAGCCAAGGACAGGCAGTTGGCTACACCTTC
TRBD1	TRBV9	TRBJ1-1	CASSVEAGGSEAFF	TGTGCCAGCAGCGTAGAGGCAGGGGGCTCAGAAGCTTTCTTT
TRBD1	TRBV3-1/TRBV3-2	TRBJ1-1	CASSQGGQGYNTEAFF	TGTGCCAGCAGCCAAGGGGGACAGGGATATAACACTGAAGCTTTCTTT
NA	TRBV7-3	TRBJ2-3	CASSYGTSTDTQYF	TGTGCCAGCAGCTACGGGACAAGCACAGATACGCAGTATTTT
NA	TRBV18	TRBJ2-7	CASSPLGRTYEQYF	TGTGCCAGCTCACCGCTCGGCAGAACCTACGAGCAGTACTTC